Listed below are T cell receptor beta chains from one sample, sequenced in a study of human T cells and chemical hapten exposure. TCRdb processed the RACE reads anew with MiXCR; each CDR3 protein has one entry. The sample contains 80,000 to 100,000 distinct CDR3 sequences, 11% of which appear only once. The material was whole blood, obtained in connection with sensitization to the hapten diphenylcyclopropenone (DPC). The receptors come from a woman younger than 45 with alopecia areata. Some clones in this sample may be carry-over from other donors' samples. The CDR3 runs from the conserved cysteine through the conserved F or W. Each record gives: J gene, D gene, clone size, V gene, CDR3 DNA, CDR3 protein. D genes are given only for firm matches. Size tells how often a clone was seen (once, few, many) or the class of an expanded clone, and some rows leave it out.

>TRBJ2-7|TRBD1|many|TRBV9
TGTGCCAGCAGCCCCGGGACAGGGGGACTCGAGCAGTACTTC
CASSPGTGGLEQYF
>TRBJ2-5|.|many|TRBV21-1
TGTGCCAGCAGCAGGGGACCGGGACTACAAGAGACCCAGTACTTC
CASSRGPGLQETQYF
>TRBJ2-5|TRBD2|few|TRBV9
TGTGCCAGCAGCGTGGGACTAGCGGATGAGACCCAGTACTTC
CASSVGLADETQYF
>TRBJ2-5|.|many|TRBV12-3/TRBV12-4
TGTGCCAGCACCAGTGATGAGACCCAGTACTTC
CASTSDETQYF
>TRBJ1-2|.|many|TRBV5-4
TGTGCCAGCAGCGCTCGTTACCGGGACAACTATGGCTACACCTTC
CASSARYRDNYGYTF
>TRBJ2-7|TRBD2|.|TRBV10-3
TGTGCCATCAGTGGGTCCGGGACTAGCGCCTACTACGAGCAGTACTTC
CAISGSGTSAYYEQYF
>TRBJ2-3|.|few|TRBV15
TGTGCCACCAGCAGAGATCCGGCGGATACGCAGTATTTT
CATSRDPADTQYF
>TRBJ1-5|.|few|TRBV28
TGTGCCAGCAGGCCCCCCGCTGGTAACAATCAGCCCCAGCATTTT
CASRPPAGNNQPQHF
>TRBJ2-6|.|.|TRBV19
TGTGCCAGTAGTATAGGAAGAGGGGCCAACGTCCTGACTTTC
CASSIGRGANVLTF
>TRBJ2-3|TRBD2|many|TRBV27
TGTGCCAGCAGGCTAGCGGGCACAGATACGCAGTATTTT
CASRLAGTDTQYF
>TRBJ2-7|.|few|TRBV28
TGTGCCAGCAGTCCCCGGGTCCCGGCGTGGATCGAGCAGTACTTC
CASSPRVPAWIEQYF
>TRBJ1-5|.|few|TRBV5-5
TGTGCCAGCAGCGTGCGGTCGGATCAGCCCCAGCATTTT
CASSVRSDQPQHF
>TRBJ1-5|.|.|TRBV5-1
TGCGCCAGCAGCCCCGGGCCGAGCAGCAATCAGCCCCAGCATTTT
CASSPGPSSNQPQHF
>TRBJ2-2|.|few|TRBV5-4
TGTGCCAGCAGCTTGCGCTTGACGAACACCGGGGAGCTGTTTTTT
CASSLRLTNTGELFF
>TRBJ1-2|.|.|TRBV28
TGTGCCAGCAGTATAGCGAGGGAGCGGGGTGGCTACACCTTC
CASSIARERGGYTF
>TRBJ2-4|TRBD1|many|TRBV29-1
TGCAGCGTTGTGCCCGGGACAGTTGAGGGCATTCAGTACTTC
CSVVPGTVEGIQYF
>TRBJ2-4|TRBD1|few|TRBV28
TGTGCCAGCAGTTTGGGGGACAGGGACCCACTAGCCAAAAACATTCAGTACTTC
CASSLGDRDPLAKNIQYF
>TRBJ1-4|.|many|TRBV18
TGTGCCAGCTCACCACGGCGGTTCTGGGAAAAACTGTTTTTT
CASSPRRFWEKLFF
>TRBJ1-6|.|many|TRBV7-9
TGCGCCAGCAGCTTGGACGATAATTCACCCCTCCACTTT
CASSLDDNSPLHF
>TRBJ2-3|.|many|TRBV7-9
TGTGCCAGCAGCTTAGGTACTATCTCAGATACGCAGTATTTT
CASSLGTISDTQYF
>TRBJ1-2|.|many|TRBV12-5
TGTGCTAGTGGTTTGGACCCTTCTTCTGGCTACACCTTC
CASGLDPSSGYTF
>TRBJ1-1|.|few|TRBV6-5
TGTGCCAGCCGCAACATTCAGGGGAGAGGCACTGAAGCTTTCTTT
CASRNIQGRGTEAFF
>TRBJ2-3|.|few|TRBV24-1
TGTGCCACCAGTCCCGGACAGTTTGGCGGCGATACGCAGTATTTT
CATSPGQFGGDTQYF
>TRBJ2-1|TRBD2|few|TRBV28
TGTGCCAGCAGAACTAGCGGGAGTGACGATGAGCAGTTCTTC
CASRTSGSDDEQFF
>TRBJ2-5|TRBD2|many|TRBV29-1
TGCAGCGCCAACCCGGGACTAGCGGCCGGGGGACAGACCCAGTACTTC
CSANPGLAAGGQTQYF
>TRBJ1-6|.|.|TRBV5-1
TGCGCCAGCAGCTTTAGTCCGTCGGGACAACATAATTCACCCCTCCACTTT
CASSFSPSGQHNSPLHF
>TRBJ2-1|TRBD2|many|TRBV3-1
TGTGCCAGCAGCCACCTTTTTCGCGGGAGGGCAAACAATGAGCAGTTCTTC
CASSHLFRGRANNEQFF
>TRBJ2-5|TRBD2|.|TRBV7-3
TGTGCCAGCAGCTCGGGACTAGCGGGGGATACCCAGTACTTC
CASSSGLAGDTQYF
>TRBJ2-1|.|.|TRBV9
TGTGCCAGCAGCCCCAAGCCCGAACTCAAGGCGGGGTGGAATGAGCAGTTCTTC
CASSPKPELKAGWNEQFF
>TRBJ2-1|TRBD2|many|TRBV28
TGTGCCAGCTGGGCCCGGTTCAGCGGGAGGAATGAGCAGTTCTTC
CASWARFSGRNEQFF
>TRBJ1-3|TRBD1|few|TRBV12-3/TRBV12-4
TGTGCCAGCAGTCCCTACGGACAGGGGTCGAACACTTACTCTGGAAACACCATATATTTT
CASSPYGQGSNTYSGNTIYF
>TRBJ2-5|TRBD2|many|TRBV2
TGTGCCAGCAGGAACCCCGGGACTAAACACCAAGAGACCCAGTACTTC
CASRNPGTKHQETQYF
>TRBJ1-1|.|few|TRBV14
TGTGCCAGCAGCCCCACAGGGTGGCACACTGAAGCTTTCTTT
CASSPTGWHTEAFF
>TRBJ1-2|.|many|TRBV6-4
TGTGCCAGCAGTGAGTACCCCGGGACGTATGGCTACACCTTC
CASSEYPGTYGYTF